This paragraph reports one T cell receptor beta chain. Based on its abundance in the sample, this clone is large (0.1 to 1%). Its target antigen remains unknown. Qualities for individual bases were not recorded, and no much larger clone is one base off. The CDR3 holds 15 amino acids from the cysteine to the phenylalanine. Kept here is only the CDR3 DNA, which spans 45 bases and is read in frame from base 1. The germline V gene gives CDR1 as MNHNS and CDR2 as SASEGT. V lost 6 bases and J lost 2 bases; the stretch between them is 17 bases long. This record comes from a study of CD4 T cells in lung cancer (dated by TCRdb to 2018 to 2020). With regard to the full study: The study screened blood T cells of NSCLC patients for responses to candidate mutation-encoded neoepitopes and isolated neoantigen-specific CD4+ T-cell clones and TCRs. Aged 60 to 69 when blood was donated, the resected patients, most of whom were former smokers, had either lung adenocarcinoma or squamous cell carcinoma. The frequency of neoantigen-specific clonotypes in tumor resections, non-adjacent lung and cultured T-cell products was tracked by TCRB deep sequencing. Tumor and non-adjacent lung tissue came from a handful of patients undergoing curative-intent resections for stage I-III non-small cell lung cancer. Treatments received by the patients before blood donation included platinum chemotherapy, and some patients received nivolumab or pembrolizumab.

Non-adjacent lung tissue was taken as far as possible from the malignant lesion, at least 3 cm away, from the same resection. Broad study findings and their caveats: Some responses derived from blood might reflect in vitro priming of naive T cells or cross-reactivity instead of memory responses to the cancer.

Library preparation used the immunoSEQ multiplex PCR assay. DNA was isolated with Qiagen DNeasy or QIAamp micro DNA kits and TCRB sequenced with the Adaptive Biotechnology human TCRB sequencing kit. An Illumina MiSeq was used to sequence the TCRB libraries. In the source study's methods: TCRB sequence data were analyzed with the kit provider's software, and tumor enrichment of clonotype templates was tested with Fisher's exact test. TCRdb carries this immuneACCESS record with in-frame sequences only. Its versions omit some clonotypes, under half of them owing to an unresolved V gene in the studies checked, with the rest unexplained. V, J and clone size are taken as reported in that table, and D and trimming were inferred from the DNA itself. The sample has around 11,000 clones on record, over 50% of them singletons. The ten largest clones add up to 15% to 19% of the sample.

Material: normal lung tissue taken away from the tumor. This receptor was identified in a man in his sixties with non-small cell lung cancer. Recombination linked TRBV6-1 to TRBJ2-7; perhaps TRBD1 is the D gene, with 6 bases matching. The CDR3 reads CASRKQPGEAYEQYF. The DNA reads TGTGCCAGCAGAAAGCAACCAGGGGAAGCCTACGAGCAGTACTTC.